The clone carrying this TCR beta chain was seen repeatedly, ten times or more. What it binds is unknown. This sample stems from a study of regulatory T cells in long-lasting Graves disease. Study outcomes and limitations: Accuracy was possibly reduced by small sample size. Among the persistent patients, 2,500 to 3,500 public clonotypes were shared, more than the approximately 960 shared among new patients.

Indicated time point: persistent/refractory GD, antithyroid drugs over 5 years with positive TRAb. Extracted PBMC RNA gave rise to the TCR library. Construction of TCR beta libraries relied on iRepertoire HTBI primers and on Arm-PCR targeting CDR3 regions. Per the original data handling: In the combined samples, around 60 TRBV and 14 to 15 TRBJ segments were identified. Each CDR3 protein is one row after TCRdb ran MiXCR on the multiplex PCR reads. The V and J calls reflect TCRdb's pipeline rather than the authors' work. Of hundreds of thousands of distinct CDR3 sequences in the sample, 20% to 25% were seen once. V was trimmed by 5 bases and J by 6 bases, leaving 17 bases between them. The CDR3 totals 15 residues. Germline CDR1 is MDHEN and CDR2 is SYDVKM.

This chain connects TRBV28 to TRBJ1-5; tentatively, D is TRBD1 (6 bases). The starting material was peripheral blood mononuclear cells (PBMCs), obtained when the disease was refractory, from a patient treated with antithyroid drugs. The sequence derives from a female donor with Graves disease. The DNA of the CDR3 is TGTGCCAGCAGTCGGGACAAGATACGAGGTCAGCCCCAGCATTTT. Encoded protein: CASSRDKIRGQPQHF.